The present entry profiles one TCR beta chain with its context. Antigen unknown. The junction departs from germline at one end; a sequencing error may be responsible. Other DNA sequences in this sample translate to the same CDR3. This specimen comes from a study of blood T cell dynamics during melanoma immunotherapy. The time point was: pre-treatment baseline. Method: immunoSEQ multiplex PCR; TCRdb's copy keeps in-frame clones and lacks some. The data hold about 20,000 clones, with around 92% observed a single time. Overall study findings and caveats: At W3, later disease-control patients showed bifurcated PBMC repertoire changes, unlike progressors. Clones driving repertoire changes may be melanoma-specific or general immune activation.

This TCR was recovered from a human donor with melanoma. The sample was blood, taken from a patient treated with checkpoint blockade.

The CDR3 protein is CASSSRDLGSTDTQYF. CDR3 sequence (DNA): TGTGCCAGCAGCTCAAGGGATTTGGGAAGCACAGATACACAGTATTTT. The chain has TRBV5-8 and TRBJ2-3; D not resolved. Germline V gene sequence: CDR1 SGHTS, CDR2 YDEGEE. CDR3 length: 16 amino acids.